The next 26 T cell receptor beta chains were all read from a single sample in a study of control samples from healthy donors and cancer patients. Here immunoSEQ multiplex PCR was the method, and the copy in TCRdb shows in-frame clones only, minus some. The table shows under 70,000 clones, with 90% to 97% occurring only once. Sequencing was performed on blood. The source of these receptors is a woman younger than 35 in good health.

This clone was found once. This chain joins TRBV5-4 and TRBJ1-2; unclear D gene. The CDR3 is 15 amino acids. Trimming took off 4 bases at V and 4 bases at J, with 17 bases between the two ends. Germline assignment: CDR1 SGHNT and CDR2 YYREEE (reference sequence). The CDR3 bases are TGTGCCAGCAGCCCGGCAAGGGATGGGTTCTATGGCTACACCTTC. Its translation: CASSPARDGFYGYTF.

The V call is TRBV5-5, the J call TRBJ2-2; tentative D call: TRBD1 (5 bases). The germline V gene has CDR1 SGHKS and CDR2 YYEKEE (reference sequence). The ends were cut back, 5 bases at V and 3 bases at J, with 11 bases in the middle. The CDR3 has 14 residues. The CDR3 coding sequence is TGTGCCAGCAGGTTCGACAGAGACACCGGGGAGCTGTTTTTT. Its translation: CASRFDRDTGELFF.

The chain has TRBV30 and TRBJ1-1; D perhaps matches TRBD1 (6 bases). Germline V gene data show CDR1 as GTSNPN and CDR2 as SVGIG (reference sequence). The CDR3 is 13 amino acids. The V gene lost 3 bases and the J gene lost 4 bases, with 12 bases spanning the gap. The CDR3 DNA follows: TGTGCCTGGAGAAGGGGGGAACTCACTGAAGCTTTCTTT. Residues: CAWRRGELTEAFF. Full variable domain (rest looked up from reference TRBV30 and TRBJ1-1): SQTIHQWPATLVQPVGSPLSLECTVEGTSNPNLYWYRQAAGRGLQLLFYSVGIGQISSEVPQNLSASRPQDRQFILSSKKLLLSDSGFYLCAWRRGELTEAFFGQGTRLTVV.

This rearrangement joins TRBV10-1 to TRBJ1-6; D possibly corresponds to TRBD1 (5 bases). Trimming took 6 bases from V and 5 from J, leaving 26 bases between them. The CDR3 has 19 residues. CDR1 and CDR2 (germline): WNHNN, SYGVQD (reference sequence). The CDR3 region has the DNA TGCGCCAGCAGCCTCTGGATTTCTGGGGCAGGGAACCATAATTCACCCCTCCACTTT. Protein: CASSLWISGAGNHNSPLHF.

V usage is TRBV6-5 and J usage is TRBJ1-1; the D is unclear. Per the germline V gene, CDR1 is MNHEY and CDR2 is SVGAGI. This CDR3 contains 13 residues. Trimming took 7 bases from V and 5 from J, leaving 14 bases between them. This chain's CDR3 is CASNFYPGTEAFF. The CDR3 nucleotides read TGTGCCAGCAATTTTTACCCGGGTACTGAAGCTTTCTTT.

CDR3 protein: CASSVTAGGPDGELFF. CDR3 coding DNA: TGTGCCAGCAGCGTAACGGCGGGGGGGCCCGACGGGGAGCTGTTTTTT. V and J are TRBV9 and TRBJ2-2, with 9 bases that match TRBD2. CDR1 and CDR2 (germline): SGDLS, YYNGEE. The CDR3 runs to 16 residues. Unmatched junction bases numbered 8, after V lost 1 base and J lost 7 bases.

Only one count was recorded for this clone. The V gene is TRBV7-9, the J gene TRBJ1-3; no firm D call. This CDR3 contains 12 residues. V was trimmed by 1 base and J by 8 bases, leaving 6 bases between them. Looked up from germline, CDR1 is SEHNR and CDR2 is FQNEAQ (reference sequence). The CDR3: CASSLEVDTIYF. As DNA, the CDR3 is TGTGCCAGCAGCTTAGAGGTTGACACCATATATTTT.

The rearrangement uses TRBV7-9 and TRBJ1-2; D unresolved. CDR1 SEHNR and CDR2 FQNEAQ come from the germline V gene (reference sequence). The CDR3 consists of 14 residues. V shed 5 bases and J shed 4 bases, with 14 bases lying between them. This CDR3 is CASSPYSYPYGYTF. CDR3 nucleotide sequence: TGTGCCAGCAGCCCCTACTCTTACCCCTATGGCTACACCTTC.

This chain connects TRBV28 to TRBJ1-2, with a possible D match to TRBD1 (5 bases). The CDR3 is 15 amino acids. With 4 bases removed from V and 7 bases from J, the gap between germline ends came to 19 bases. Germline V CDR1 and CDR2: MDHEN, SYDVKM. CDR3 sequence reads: CASSSPAPNRLGYTF. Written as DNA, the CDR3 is TGTGCCAGCAGTTCACCCGCTCCTAACAGGCTTGGCTACACCTTC.

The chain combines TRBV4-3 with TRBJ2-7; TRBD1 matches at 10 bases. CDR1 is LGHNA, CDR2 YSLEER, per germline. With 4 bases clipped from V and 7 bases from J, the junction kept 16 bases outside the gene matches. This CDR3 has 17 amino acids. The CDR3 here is CASSRDVPGTGAREQYF. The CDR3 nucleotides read TGCGCCAGCAGCCGAGACGTCCCCGGGACAGGGGCGAGAGAGCAGTACTTC.

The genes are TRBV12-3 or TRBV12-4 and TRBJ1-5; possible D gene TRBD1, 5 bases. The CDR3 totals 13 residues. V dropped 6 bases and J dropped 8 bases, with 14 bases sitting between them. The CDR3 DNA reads TGTGCCAGCAGCTGGGGACGGCCGGAGCCCCAGCATTTT. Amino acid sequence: CASSWGRPEPQHF.

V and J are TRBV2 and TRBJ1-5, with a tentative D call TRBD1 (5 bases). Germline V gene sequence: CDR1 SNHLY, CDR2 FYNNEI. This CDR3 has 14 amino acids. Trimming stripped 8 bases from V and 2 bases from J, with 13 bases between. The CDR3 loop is CASWRGYGNQPQHF. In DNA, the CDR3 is TGTGCCAGCTGGCGGGGGTACGGCAATCAGCCCCAGCATTTT.

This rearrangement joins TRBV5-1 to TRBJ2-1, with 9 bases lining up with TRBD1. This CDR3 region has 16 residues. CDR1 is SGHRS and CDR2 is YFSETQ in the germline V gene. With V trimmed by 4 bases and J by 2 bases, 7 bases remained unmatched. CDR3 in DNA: TGCGCCAGCAGCCAAGACAGGGGGGCCCCCTACAATGAGCAGTTCTTC. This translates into CASSQDRGAPYNEQFF.

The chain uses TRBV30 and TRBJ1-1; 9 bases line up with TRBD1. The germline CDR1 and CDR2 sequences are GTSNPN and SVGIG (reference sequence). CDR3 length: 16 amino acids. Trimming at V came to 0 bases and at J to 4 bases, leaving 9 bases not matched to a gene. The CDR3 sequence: CAWSVGLGQGSTEAFF. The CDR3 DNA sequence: TGTGCCTGGAGTGTCGGGTTGGGACAGGGTTCCACTGAAGCTTTCTTT.

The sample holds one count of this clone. In DNA form, the CDR3 reads TGTGCCACCAGCAGAGGACTAGAATCATCCATAAGCAATCAGCCCCAGCATTTT. Translation gives CATSRGLESSISNQPQHF. The rearrangement links TRBV15 to TRBJ1-5; no reliable D call. This CDR3 comprises 18 residues. Trimming took off 1 base at V and 1 base at J, with 17 bases between the two ends. Per the germline V gene, CDR1 is LNHNV and CDR2 is YYDKDF (reference sequence).

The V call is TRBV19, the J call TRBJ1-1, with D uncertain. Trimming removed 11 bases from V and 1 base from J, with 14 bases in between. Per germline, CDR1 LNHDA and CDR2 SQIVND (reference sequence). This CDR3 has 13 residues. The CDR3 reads CAPISRPNTEAFF. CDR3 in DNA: TGTGCCCCTATTAGTCGGCCGAACACTGAAGCTTTCTTT. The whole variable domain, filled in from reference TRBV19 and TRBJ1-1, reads DGGITQSPKYLFRKEGQNVTLSCEQNLNHDAMYWYRQDPGQGLRLIYYSQIVNDFQKGDIAEGYSVSREKKESFPLTVTSAQKNPTAFYLCAPISRPNTEAFFGQGTRLTVV.

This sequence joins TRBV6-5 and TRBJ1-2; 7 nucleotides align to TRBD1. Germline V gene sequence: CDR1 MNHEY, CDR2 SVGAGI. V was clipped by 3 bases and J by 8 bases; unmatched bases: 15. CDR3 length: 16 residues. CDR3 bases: TGTGCCAGCAGTTATGAGGGGGCTAAGGGGGCTGCGGGCTACACCTTC. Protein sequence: CASSYEGAKGAAGYTF.

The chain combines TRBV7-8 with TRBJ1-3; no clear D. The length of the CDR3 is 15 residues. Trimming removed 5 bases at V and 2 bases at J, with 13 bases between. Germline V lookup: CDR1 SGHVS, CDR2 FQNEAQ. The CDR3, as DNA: TGTGCCAGCAGCCCCAGGACCATCCCTGGAAACACCATATATTTT. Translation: CASSPRTIPGNTIYF.

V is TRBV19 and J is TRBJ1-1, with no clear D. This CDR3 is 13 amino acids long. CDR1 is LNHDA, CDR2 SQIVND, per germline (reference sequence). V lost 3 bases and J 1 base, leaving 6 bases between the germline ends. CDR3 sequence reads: CASSIRGNTEAFF. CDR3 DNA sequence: TGTGCCAGTAGTATTCGTGGGAACACTGAAGCTTTCTTT.

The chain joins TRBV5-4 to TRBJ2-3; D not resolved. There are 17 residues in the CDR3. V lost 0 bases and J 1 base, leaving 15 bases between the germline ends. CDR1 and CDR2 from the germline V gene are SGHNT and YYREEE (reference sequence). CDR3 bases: TGTGCCAGCAGCTTGGATGGTGTAGCTTATGGCACAGATACGCAGTATTTT. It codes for CASSLDGVAYGTDTQYF.

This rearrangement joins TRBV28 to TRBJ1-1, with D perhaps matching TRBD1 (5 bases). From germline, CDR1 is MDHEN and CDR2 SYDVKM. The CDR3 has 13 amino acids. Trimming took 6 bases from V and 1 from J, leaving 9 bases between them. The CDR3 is CASRTTANTEAFF. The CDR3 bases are TGTGCCAGCAGGACGACAGCGAACACTGAAGCTTTCTTT.

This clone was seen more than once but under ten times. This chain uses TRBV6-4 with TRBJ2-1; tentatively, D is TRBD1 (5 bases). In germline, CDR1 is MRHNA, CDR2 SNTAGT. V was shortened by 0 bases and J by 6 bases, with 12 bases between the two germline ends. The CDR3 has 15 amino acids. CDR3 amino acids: CASSDSAGWGNEQFF. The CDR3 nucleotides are TGTGCCAGCAGTGACTCGGCAGGGTGGGGCAATGAGCAGTTCTTC.

Here the CDR3 DNA reads TGCGCCAGCAGACCTGGGACAGCTTCTTACGAGCAGTACTTC. Amino acids: CASRPGTASYEQYF. The rearrangement joins TRBV5-1 to TRBJ2-7; 7 bases fit TRBD1. Germline V gives CDR1 SGHRS, CDR2 YFSETQ. V lost 5 bases and J lost 4; bases outside the gene matches: 9. CDR3 length: 14 amino acids.

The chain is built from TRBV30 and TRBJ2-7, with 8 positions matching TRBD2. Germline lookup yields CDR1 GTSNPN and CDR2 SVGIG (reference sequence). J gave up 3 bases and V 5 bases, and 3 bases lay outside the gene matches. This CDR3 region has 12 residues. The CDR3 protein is CAWGTSIYEQYF. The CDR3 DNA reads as TGTGCCTGGGGGACTAGTATCTACGAGCAGTACTTC.

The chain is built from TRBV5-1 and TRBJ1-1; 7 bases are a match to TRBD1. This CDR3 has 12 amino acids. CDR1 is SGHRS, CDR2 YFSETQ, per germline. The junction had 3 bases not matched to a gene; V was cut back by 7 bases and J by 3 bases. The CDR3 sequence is CASRQGYTEAFF. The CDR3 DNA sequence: TGCGCCAGCCGACAGGGTTACACTGAAGCTTTCTTT.

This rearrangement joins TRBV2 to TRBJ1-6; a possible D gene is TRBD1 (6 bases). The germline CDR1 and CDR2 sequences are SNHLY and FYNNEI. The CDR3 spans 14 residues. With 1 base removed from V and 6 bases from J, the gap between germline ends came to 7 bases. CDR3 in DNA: TGTGCCAGCAGTGAAGGGGGGGCTAATTCACCCCTCCACTTT. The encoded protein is CASSEGGANSPLHF.